The 6 T cell receptor beta chains presented below share a single source sample, sequenced in a study of Graves' ophthalmopathy and Graves' hyperthyroidism (dated by TCRdb to between 2017 and 2018). Instrument on record: Illumina HiSeq 2000. For repertoire sequencing, the TCR beta CDR3 regions were amplified from RNA transcripts. The first round of RT-PCR was done with HTBI primers and the Qiagen OneStep RT-PCR kit, and was followed by a second round of multiplex PCR, then size selection and purification. TCRdb redid the processing of the public reads, applying fastp at Q25 and MiXCR, and retained in-frame beta chains. Rows with one shared CDR3 protein collapse into an entry with the most common genes and DNA. This sample comprises some 1.1 million distinct CDR3 sequences, about 40% of them detected only once. Around 10% of the sample lies in the top ten. Sequenced material: peripheral blood or thyroid tissue (not recorded which). These TCRs come from an adult man with Graves' hyperthyroidism.

This clonotype was recorded a few times. The CDR3 loop reads CASSPQQGFQPQHF. As DNA, the CDR3 is TGTGCCAGCAGTCCGCAACAGGGATTTCAGCCCCAGCATTTT. The rearrangement uses TRBV6-6 and TRBJ1-5; D perhaps matches TRBD1 (6 bases). V was cut by 5 bases and J by 6 bases, with 14 bases left in between. Germline lookup yields CDR1 MNHNY and CDR2 SVGAGI (reference sequence). This CDR3 is 14 amino acids long.

Many counts were recorded for this clonotype. The chain links TRBV2 to TRBJ2-7, with TRBD1 matching 9 bases. V shed 7 bases, J shed 1 base, and the junction held 2 bases outside the gene matches. The germline V gene encodes CDR1 SNHLY and CDR2 FYNNEI. The CDR3 runs to 13 residues. The CDR3 DNA follows: TGTGCCAGCATGGGACAGGGATCCTACGAGCAGTACTTC. Protein product: CASMGQGSYEQYF.

The rearrangement uses TRBV20-1 and TRBJ2-5; TRBD2 matches 14 bases. From germline, CDR1 is DFQATT and CDR2 SNEGSKA (reference sequence). V gave up 5 bases and J gave up 5 bases; unmatched junction bases: 10. This CDR3 is 16 amino acids long. This chain's CDR3 is CSARRVGTSGSETQYF. CDR3 DNA sequence: TGCAGTGCTCGAAGGGTCGGGACTAGCGGGAGTGAGACCCAGTACTTC.

Comments on this clonotype: This may be a read error: a much more frequent sequence differs by one nucleotide. Likely a read error: the CDR3 ends without its conserved phenylalanine or tryptophan. The rearrangement uses TRBV20-1 and TRBJ1-6, with TRBD1 as a possible D gene (6 bases). Germline CDR1 and CDR2: DFQATT and SNEGSKA (reference sequence). The CDR3 contains 18 residues. V lost 2 bases and J 0 bases, leaving 17 bases between the germline ends. CDR3 sequence reads: CSARTDTGLSSYNSPLHL. The CDR3 region has the DNA TGCAGTGCTAGAACCGACACAGGGTTGAGCTCCTATAATTCACCCCTCCACCTT.

There are a few counts of this clonotype. V and J are TRBV5-1 and TRBJ2-7, with TRBD1 matching 7 bases. The germline V gene has CDR1 SGHRS and CDR2 YFSETQ. CDR3 length equals 14 residues. J was trimmed by 0 bases and V by 5 bases; bases with no gene match: 5. CDR3 nucleotide sequence: TGCGCCAGCAGAGATTACAGGGGCTCCTACGAGCAGTACTTC. Translation: CASRDYRGSYEQYF.

This clonotype was observed at least ten times. This chain uses TRBV10-2 with TRBJ1-2; a possible D gene is TRBD1 (5 bases). The V and J ends lost 3 bases and 8 bases respectively, with 16 bases between them. CDR3 length: 14 residues. Germline CDR1 WSHSY, CDR2 SAAADI. The CDR3 DNA follows: TGCGCCAGCAGTGATAGGCCGGGGTGGGGCGGCTACACCTTC. The encoded protein is CASSDRPGWGGYTF.